Listed below are T cell receptor beta chains from one sample, sequenced in a study of blood T cell repertoires in COVID-19. The table came from immunoSEQ multiplex PCR; TCRdb's copy has only in-frame clones and leaves some out. This sample has 200,000 to 300,000 clones, with about 90% found just once. Specimen: peripheral blood. All receptors come from a man older than 75 with acute or convalescent COVID-19. CDR3s include the opening cysteine and the closing phenylalanine or tryptophan. D genes are given only for firm matches. The size of a clone is reported for some rows only, either as once, few or many, or as a class for expanded clones.

clone_size,j_call,v_call,cdr3_length,d_call,cdr3_nt,cdr3_aa
NA,TRBJ2-3,TRBV4-1,15,NA,TGCGCCAGCAGCCCGGGAATGAGCCGCCTTAGCACGCAGTATTTT,CASSPGMSRLSTQYF
NA,TRBJ2-1,TRBV9,14,NA,TGTGCCAGCAGCGTGACTGACTCCTACAATGAGCAGTTCTTC,CASSVTDSYNEQFF
NA,TRBJ1-6,TRBV7-9,14,TRBD1,TGTGCCAGCAGCTCCGACAGGGGAGCTTCACCCCTCCACTTT,CASSSDRGASPLHF
NA,TRBJ2-5,TRBV2,15,NA,TGTGCCAGCAGTGAATTGTTAGGGCAGGGCGAGACCCAGTACTTC,CASSELLGQGETQYF
NA,TRBJ1-1,TRBV7-2,15,TRBD1,TGTGCCAGCAGCCAACAGGGGATGGGGAACACTGAAGCTTTCTTT,CASSQQGMGNTEAFF
NA,TRBJ1-1,TRBV10-2,14,TRBD1,TGCGCCAGCAGGGAGGACAGGGGACCCACTGAAGCTTTCTTT,CASREDRGPTEAFF
NA,TRBJ1-2,TRBV28,14,TRBD1,TGTGCCAGCAGTCCCCCAGGACAGGGTCGGGGCTACACCTTC,CASSPPGQGRGYTF
NA,TRBJ2-5,TRBV2,11,NA,TGTGCCAGCAGCCCTGGGAGGACCCAGTACTTC,CASSPGRTQYF
NA,TRBJ2-2,TRBV27,14,NA,TGTGCCAGCAGTTTGCGGTGGGAGGCCGGGGAGCTGTTTTTT,CASSLRWEAGELFF
NA,TRBJ2-5,TRBV19,14,TRBD2,TGTGCCAGTAGTATCGGAACGGGGGGGGAGACCCAGTACTTC,CASSIGTGGETQYF
once,TRBJ2-6,TRBV27,15,TRBD2,TGTGCCAGCAGTTCCCTAGCGGCCGGGGCCAACGTCCTGACTTTC,CASSSLAAGANVLTF
NA,TRBJ2-4,TRBV28,14,NA,TGTGCCAGCAGGTACACATTAGCCAAAAACATTCAGTACTTC,CASRYTLAKNIQYF
NA,TRBJ2-3,TRBV6-2/TRBV6-3,16,NA,TGTGCCAGCAGTTACTCACGTCAAACTAGCTCAGATACGCAGTATTTT,CASSYSRQTSSDTQYF
NA,TRBJ1-2,TRBV19,15,NA,TGTGCCAGTAGGGTACAGGGAGGGGGTTCCATTGGCTACACCTTC,CASRVQGGGSIGYTF
NA,TRBJ1-1,TRBV2,14,NA,TGTGCCAGCAGTGGTCCAGGGTGGGACACTGAAGCTTTCTTT,CASSGPGWDTEAFF
few,TRBJ1-3,TRBV3-1/TRBV3-2,18,NA,TGTGCCAGCAGCCAGTCCGAGCGGAACACTATCTCTGGAAACACCATATATTTT,CASSQSERNTISGNTIYF
NA,TRBJ2-1,TRBV7-2,15,NA,TGTGCCAGCAGCTTAGATCAGGGAAAGCACAATGAGCAGTTCTTC,CASSLDQGKHNEQFF
NA,TRBJ2-5,TRBV9,14,NA,TGTGCCAGCAGCGTACTTGGAGGACTCGAGACCCAGTACTTC,CASSVLGGLETQYF
once,TRBJ1-2,TRBV18,11,NA,TGTGCCAGCTCTGAACTAGCCGGCTACACCTTC,CASSELAGYTF
NA,TRBJ1-2,TRBV5-1,17,TRBD1,TGCGCCAGCAGCTTGTGGGCTGGGGACAGCGTGCTAGGGGGCTACACCTTC,CASSLWAGDSVLGGYTF
NA,TRBJ1-1,TRBV7-9,13,NA,TGTGCCAGCAGCTTATCACAGAACACTGAAGCTTTCTTT,CASSLSQNTEAFF
NA,TRBJ1-3,TRBV14,14,NA,TGTGCCAGCCGGGGAGGGCTGGCTGGAAACACCATATATTTT,CASRGGLAGNTIYF
once,TRBJ2-7,TRBV7-2,13,TRBD1,TGTGCCAGCAGCCTCGGACAGGGGTTCGAGCAGTACTTC,CASSLGQGFEQYF
NA,TRBJ2-1,TRBV12-5,14,TRBD2,TGTGCTAGTGGTTTGGGACTAGCCCCCAATGAGCAGTTCTTC,CASGLGLAPNEQFF
NA,TRBJ1-2,TRBV7-3,14,NA,TGTGCCAGCAGCTTCCGGGAATTTAACTATGGCTACACCTTC,CASSFREFNYGYTF
NA,TRBJ1-5,TRBV6-2/TRBV6-3,14,NA,TGTGCCAGCAGCTCGAATCGAGAGGGTCAGCCCCAGCATTTT,CASSSNREGQPQHF
NA,TRBJ2-1,TRBV24-1,16,TRBD2,TGTGCCACCAGTGATACATTAGCGGGAGGCTACAATGAGCAGTTCTTC,CATSDTLAGGYNEQFF
NA,TRBJ1-5,TRBV6-2/TRBV6-3,13,NA,TGTGCCAGCAGTTACCACAGACATCAGCCCCAGCATTTT,CASSYHRHQPQHF
NA,TRBJ2-2,TRBV4-3,17,TRBD2,TGCGCCAGCAGCCAAAGGCTAGCGGGAGTTGCCGGCGGGGAGCTGTTTTTT,CASSQRLAGVAGGELFF
once,TRBJ2-3,TRBV9,12,NA,TGTGCCAGCAGCGGGGACTTCAATACGCAGTATTTT,CASSGDFNTQYF
NA,TRBJ1-6,TRBV28,15,TRBD1,TGTGCCAGCAGTCCCGGGACAGGGAGAAATTCACCCCTCCACTTT,CASSPGTGRNSPLHF
NA,TRBJ1-1,TRBV5-1,15,NA,TGCGCCAGCAGCCCCCAGGTAATAAGGAACACTGAAGCTTTCTTT,CASSPQVIRNTEAFF
NA,TRBJ2-2,TRBV3-1/TRBV3-2,15,NA,TGTGCCAGCAGCCAAGGGCAGGTTCGCACCGGGGAGCTGTTTTTT,CASSQGQVRTGELFF
NA,TRBJ1-2,TRBV4-1,14,NA,TGCGCCAGCAGCCAAGCTCCAGATAACTATGGCTACACCTTC,CASSQAPDNYGYTF
few,TRBJ2-2,TRBV7-9,15,NA,TGTGCCAGCAGCGATTTTAGAACCTCATTCGGGGAGCTGTTTTTT,CASSDFRTSFGELFF
NA,TRBJ2-7,TRBV28,14,NA,TGTGCCAGCACCCCGGCGGGGGCGATCTACGAGCAGTACTTC,CASTPAGAIYEQYF
once,TRBJ2-2,TRBV5-5,14,NA,TGTGCCAGCAGCTTTGGCCCTAGCACCGGGGAGCTGTTTTTT,CASSFGPSTGELFF
NA,TRBJ1-6,TRBV28,16,NA,TGTGCCAGCAGTTTAGGGCAGAGCTCCTATAATTCACCCCTCCACTTT,CASSLGQSSYNSPLHF
NA,TRBJ1-4,TRBV19,16,NA,TGTGCCAGTAGTCCCCGCCCGGGGATCTTTAATGAAAAACTGTTTTTT,CASSPRPGIFNEKLFF
NA,TRBJ2-7,TRBV6-5,14,NA,TGTGCCAGCACCTCGGCACGGGGGAAGAACGAGCAGTACTTC,CASTSARGKNEQYF
few,TRBJ1-5,TRBV10-3,17,TRBD1,TGTGCCATCAGCGAGTGGGACAGGGGTGATGGCAATCAGCCCCAGCATTTT,CAISEWDRGDGNQPQHF
many,TRBJ1-2,TRBV7-9,12,NA,TGTGCCAGCAGCTTAGCCAGCTATGGCTACACCTTC,CASSLASYGYTF
NA,TRBJ1-1,TRBV6-5,15,NA,TGTGCCAGCAGTTACTCTGACAGCCCGAACACTGAAGCTTTCTTT,CASSYSDSPNTEAFF
NA,TRBJ1-4,TRBV28,14,TRBD1,TGTGCCAGCAGTATGACAGGGACTAGCGAAAAACTGTTTTTT,CASSMTGTSEKLFF